A single sample gave rise to the 3 T cell receptor beta chains below, sequenced in a study of CD8 T cells in ankylosing spondylitis. TCRdb re-called the 5' RACE reads through MiXCR, storing one row per CDR3 protein. The data show around 150,000 distinct CDR3 sequences, with around a third seen just once and about 5.5% held by the top ten. Sequenced: synovial fluid, either unsorted or a sorted T cell fraction (not recorded which). The origin of the receptors is a male donor with ankylosing spondylitis.

There are a few counts of this clonotype. V and J are TRBV7-8 and TRBJ2-1, with D possibly matching TRBD2 (5 bases). This CDR3 region has 15 residues. Trimming removed 4 bases from V and 10 bases from J, with 20 bases in between. Germline values: CDR1 SGHVS, CDR2 FQNEAQ. The CDR3 loop reads CASSYHGIQLGEQFF. In nucleotides, the CDR3 is TGTGCCAGCAGCTACCACGGGATTCAGCTGGGGGAGCAGTTCTTC.

This clonotype appeared many times. The chain links TRBV11-3 to TRBJ2-1; D is unresolved. CDR3 length: 15 amino acids. Germline lookup yields CDR1 SGHNT and CDR2 YENEEA. V lost 2 bases and J lost 5, with 13 bases in between. CDR3 sequence: CASSLRPGPNNEQFF. CDR3 bases: TGTGCCAGCAGCTTAAGACCAGGACCCAACAATGAGCAGTTCTTC. Drawing the rest from reference TRBV11-3 and TRBJ2-1, the complete variable domain is EAGVVQSPRYKIIEKKQPVAFWCNPISGHNTLYWYLQNLGQGPELLIRYENEEAVDDSQLPKDRFSAERLKGVDSTLKIQPAELGDSAVYLCASSLRPGPNNEQFFGPGTRLTVL.

The chain combines TRBV4-1 with TRBJ2-3; 10 bases match TRBD2. Germline CDR1 MGHRA, CDR2 YSYEKL. Trimming cost V 0 bases and J 4 bases; bases outside gene matches: 4. This CDR3 has 16 residues. CDR3 coding DNA: TGCGCCAGCAGCCAAGAAAGCCTAGCGGGAGCAGATACGCAGTATTTT. Amino acids: CASSQESLAGADTQYF.